This TCR beta chain was recovered during a study of blood T cell repertoires in COVID-19. As for the study in general: Researchers got acute and convalescent COVID-19 samples from the United States, Italy and Spain. In each case, the material was cDNA or gDNA derived from T cells, B-cell-depleted T cells, or PBMCs.

This CDR3 has 15 residues. Losses at the gene ends were 3 bases for V and 6 bases for J; bases not matched to a gene: 9. CDR1 is SNHLY, CDR2 FYNNEI, per germline. Authors' processing steps: Estimation of nucleated cell counts was performed using reference gene primer amplification. TCRdb keeps only in-frame clones here, not all; method: immunoSEQ multiplex PCR. V, J and clone size were drawn from that table, and D and trimming were deduced from the DNA. Of some 150,000 clones in the sample, roughly 80% were seen once. This receptor was taken from a human donor with acute or convalescent COVID-19. The donor label of this sample is uncertain. The sample comprised peripheral blood. This chain connects TRBV2 to TRBJ1-2; TRBD1 aligns across 8 bases. The DNA of the CDR3 is TGTGCCAGCAGTGATGGACAGGGAGGTACGGATGGCTACACCTTC. This gives the protein CASSDGQGGTDGYTF.